This T cell receptor (beta chain) was documented in a study of T cell responses to AZD1222 COVID-19 vaccine. Study-level points and caveats: The donor cohort was predominantly white British with a female majority, and clonal diversity may have been underestimated. Spike-wide coverage was observed for vaccine-associated CD4 TCRs, with dominant responses at 160-218 and 743-854. Baseline serostatus was positive in only a handful of AZD1222 recipients.

As regards this clone: What it binds is not known.

Per the germline V gene, CDR1 is LNHNV and CDR2 is YYDKDF (reference sequence). V dropped 0 bases and J dropped 4 bases, with 9 bases sitting between them. This CDR3 contains 14 residues. Clones were sequenced by immunoSEQ multiplex PCR, and TCRdb holds only the in-frame ones, with some missing. The sample yields fewer than 150,000 clones, about 89% seen once. The TCR comes from an adult who received the AZD1222 COVID-19 vaccine. This rearrangement joins TRBV15 to TRBJ1-1, with D uncertain. This specimen consisted of peripheral blood, obtained 28 days after the second AZD1222 dose. This chain's CDR3 is CATSREPGGTEAFF. CDR3 DNA: TGTGCCACCAGCAGAGAACCAGGTGGCACTGAAGCTTTCTTT.